This T cell receptor (beta chain) came from a study of circulating tumor DNA in untreated peripheral T-cell lymphoma. Study outcomes and limitations: A couple of patients with persistent post-therapy ctDNA stayed in remission.

The protocol was immunoSEQ multiplex PCR, while the TCRdb copy is restricted to in-frame clones and leaves out a portion. Of more than 130 clones in the sample, approximately 84% are singletons; the top ten hold approximately 7.1%. Germline assignment: CDR1 SGHDT and CDR2 YYEEEE. CDR3 length: 15 residues. Trimming cost V 4 bases and J 6 bases; bases outside gene matches: 3. In the case of this clone: Its antigen is as yet unknown.

The origin of this receptor is a human donor with peripheral T-cell lymphoma. The sample consisted of cell-free DNA from blood serum. The V and J genes are TRBV5-6 and TRBJ1-6; 11 bases agree with TRBD1. The CDR3: CASSIGQGANSPLHF. The CDR3 DNA reads TGTGCCAGCAGCATCGGACAGGGGGCTAATTCACCCCTCCACTTT.